Below are 21 T cell receptor beta chains sequenced from a single sample in a study of T-cell reconstitution after alpha-beta-depleted transplantation in children. For TCRbeta, the library was prepared with unique molecular identifiers. TCRdb recomputed calls from the PCR reads with MiXCR, one row per CDR3 protein. Of 330,000 or so distinct CDR3 sequences listed, about 9.3% are singletons. The sample was PBMCs from the stem cell graft donor, taken from the stem cell graft. The receptors shown here come from a human donor who donated a stem cell graft to a child with acute lymphoblastic leukemia.

This clonotype has a handful of counts. V is TRBV3-1 and J is TRBJ2-7; D assignment may be TRBD1 or TRBD2 (5 bases each). This CDR3 region has 13 residues. V was trimmed by 8 bases and J by 7 bases, leaving 18 bases between them. Germline V gene sequence: CDR1 LGHDT, CDR2 YNNKEL (reference sequence). CDR3 region: CASAGDGEGEQYF. CDR3 DNA: TGTGCCAGCGCCGGAGACGGTGAGGGGGAGCAGTACTTC.

This clonotype was seen at least ten times. The chain carries TRBV6-2 or TRBV6-3 and TRBJ1-5; D not resolved. Germline V gene sequence: CDR1 MNHEY, CDR2 SVGEGT. The CDR3 contains 12 residues. Trimming removed 4 bases from V and 4 bases from J, with 5 bases in between. CDR3 bases: TGTGCCAGCAGTTGGGAGAATCAGCCCCAGCATTTT. Amino acid sequence: CASSWENQPQHF.

This clonotype was counted at least ten times. V is TRBV3-1 and J is TRBJ2-5, with D possibly matching TRBD1 (5 bases). CDR3 size: 16 residues. Germline V gene sequence: CDR1 LGHDT, CDR2 YNNKEL (reference sequence). Trimming pared 0 bases from V and 1 base from J, leaving 12 bases between. CDR3: CASSQEGDIIQETQYF. The DNA for the CDR3 is TGTGCCAGCAGCCAAGAAGGGGATATAATCCAAGAGACCCAGTACTTC.

V usage is TRBV11-2 and J usage is TRBJ2-5; 7 bases map to TRBD1. The CDR3 totals 15 residues. V dropped 1 base and J dropped 2; count of bases not matched to a gene: 4. Per the germline V gene, CDR1 is SGHAT and CDR2 is FQNNGV. In DNA, the CDR3 is TGTGCCAGCAGCTTAGTGGGACAGACGCAAGAGACCCAGTACTTC. Translation gives CASSLVGQTQETQYF.

This clonotype was recorded a few times. The rearrangement links TRBV27 to TRBJ1-2; D uncertain. The CDR3 length is 14 residues. Per the germline V gene, CDR1 is MNHEY and CDR2 is SMNVEV (reference sequence). Trimming pared 3 bases from V and 0 bases from J, leaving 8 bases between. The CDR3 loop reads CASSLNGANYGYTF. The DNA for the CDR3 is TGTGCCAGCAGTTTGAACGGAGCTAACTATGGCTACACCTTC.

The genes are TRBV20-1 and TRBJ2-3, with D maybe TRBD2 (6 bases). CDR1 and CDR2 from the germline V gene are DFQATT and SNEGSKA (reference sequence). This CDR3 contains 14 residues. Trimming took off 5 bases at V and 4 bases at J, with 16 bases between the two ends. The CDR3: CSAGGLFRADTQYF. The CDR3 DNA sequence: TGCAGTGCTGGGGGACTCTTTAGGGCAGATACGCAGTATTTT.

The rearrangement links TRBV15 to TRBJ2-3; D unclear. The germline V gene has CDR1 LNHNV and CDR2 YYDKDF (reference sequence). With 1 base removed from V and 2 bases from J, the gap between germline ends came to 10 bases. This CDR3 is built from 15 residues. The CDR3 spells CATSRGIQITDTQYF. The CDR3 coding sequence is TGTGCCACCAGCAGAGGAATACAGATCACAGATACGCAGTATTTT.

This clonotype occurred many times. The rearrangement joins TRBV24-1 to TRBJ2-1, with 7 bases that match TRBD1. The CDR3 runs 14 residues. V shed 4 bases and J 3 bases; nucleotides not matched to a gene: 2. CDR1 KGHDR and CDR2 SFDVKD come from the germline V gene. CDR3 in amino acids: CATSDRGNYNEQFF. CDR3 DNA sequence: TGTGCCACCAGTGACAGGGGGAACTACAATGAGCAGTTCTTC.

This clonotype was recorded a few times. In DNA, the CDR3 is TGTGCCAGCAGCCCCACGCCTGCCTCCTACGAGCAGTACTTC. Its protein product is CASSPTPASYEQYF. The J gene is TRBJ2-7, the V gene TRBV5-5; D call uncertain. This CDR3 is 14 amino acids long. Germline CDR1 SGHKS, CDR2 YYEKEE (reference sequence). V dropped 4 bases and J dropped 0 bases, with 11 bases sitting between them.

The V call is TRBV30, the J call TRBJ1-3; D unresolved. The CDR3 spans 14 residues. Germline V gives CDR1 GTSNPN, CDR2 SVGIG (reference sequence). Trimming left V 3 bases short and J 4 bases short, with 13 bases between. The CDR3 coding sequence is TGTGCCTGGAGGAGTAGGGCTGGCGGAAACACCATATATTTT. Translating gives CAWRSRAGGNTIYF.

The rearrangement joins TRBV11-2 to TRBJ2-3, with 15 bases fitting TRBD2. Germline values: CDR1 SGHAT, CDR2 FQNNGV. The CDR3 runs 18 residues. Trimming at V came to 4 bases and at J to 2 bases, leaving 7 bases not matched to a gene. The CDR3 loop reads CASSYGLAGGPFTDTQYF. CDR3 DNA: TGTGCCAGCAGCTACGGACTAGCGGGAGGGCCATTCACAGATACGCAGTATTTT.

The rearrangement joins TRBV5-6 to TRBJ1-4, with TRBD1 as a possible D gene (5 bases). From germline, CDR1 is SGHDT and CDR2 YYEEEE. The CDR3 runs 15 residues. Trimming left V 3 bases short and J 4 bases short, with 13 bases between. This chain's CDR3 is CASSSDSSYNEKLFF. CDR3 nucleotide sequence: TGTGCCAGCAGCTCCGACAGCTCGTATAATGAAAAACTGTTTTTT.

CDR3 nucleotide sequence: TGTGCCAGCAGTGGGACAGGGAACACTGAGCAGTTCTTC. Amino acid sequence: CASSGTGNTEQFF. The chain employs TRBV2 and TRBJ2-1; TRBD1 matches 8 bases. The CDR3 runs to 13 residues. Unmatched junction bases numbered 5, after V lost 4 bases and J lost 9 bases. Germline V CDR1 and CDR2: SNHLY, FYNNEI.

The chain uses TRBV4-3 and TRBJ2-2, with 8 bases identical to TRBD1. The V gene's germline CDR1 is LGHNA and CDR2 YSLEER. The CDR3 consists of 19 residues. The J segment lost 6 bases and the V segment lost 3 bases, leaving 18 bases of the junction unmatched. The CDR3 protein is CASSQLRRMGTGRAGELFF. In nucleotides, the CDR3 is TGCGCCAGCAGCCAGCTACGCAGGATGGGGACAGGCCGGGCCGGGGAGCTGTTTTTT.

The sample holds a few counts of this clonotype. This rearrangement joins TRBV5-1 to TRBJ2-1; possible D gene TRBD1, 6 bases. V was cut by 1 base and J by 8 bases, with 13 bases left in between. The length of the CDR3 is 14 residues. Per the germline V gene, CDR1 is SGHRS and CDR2 is YFSETQ. The DNA for the CDR3 is TGCGCCAGCAGCTTGTGGGCAGGGGACCATGAGCAGTTCTTC. This gives the protein CASSLWAGDHEQFF.

This clonotype was picked up a small number of times. The chain combines TRBV11-1 with TRBJ2-1, with 14 bases identical to TRBD2. V shed 3 bases, J shed 4 bases, and the junction held 11 bases outside the gene matches. This CDR3 is 19 amino acids long. CDR1 SGHAT and CDR2 FQDESV come from the germline V gene (reference sequence). CDR3: CASSFRETSGRASYNEQFF. The CDR3 DNA sequence: TGTGCCAGCAGCTTTCGGGAGACTAGCGGGAGGGCCTCTTACAATGAGCAGTTCTTC.

This clonotype came up a few times. The V and J genes are TRBV5-1 and TRBJ2-3; TRBD2 aligns across 11 bases. This CDR3 spans 18 amino acids. Germline loops: CDR1 SGHRS, CDR2 YFSETQ. The trim removed 0 bases at V and 3 bases at J, leaving 9 bases unmatched. CDR3 bases: TGCGCCAGCAGCTTGGCGAGCCTAGCGGGAGGATCTACAGATACGCAGTATTTT. Residues: CASSLASLAGGSTDTQYF.

The genes are TRBV7-8 and TRBJ1-5, with 7 bases fitting TRBD1. Germline CDR1 is SGHVS and CDR2 is FQNEAQ. The V gene end was trimmed by 3 bases and the J gene end by 4 bases; junction bases not matched to a gene: 6. The CDR3 has 15 amino acids. CDR3 sequence (DNA): TGTGCCAGCAGCTTCTCCCGGGACAGAAATCAGCCCCAGCATTTT. Its protein product is CASSFSRDRNQPQHF. The complete variable domain, with remaining parts taken from reference TRBV7-8 and TRBJ1-5, reads GAGVSQSPRYKVAKRGQDVALRCDPISGHVSLFWYQQALGQGPEFLTYFQNEAQLDKSGLPSDRFFAERPEGSVSTLKIQRTQQEDSAVYLCASSFSRDRNQPQHFGDGTRLSIL.

This clonotype came up many times. The chain links TRBV4-2 to TRBJ1-6; D remains ambiguous. Germline V lookup: CDR1 LGHNA, CDR2 YNFKEQ. This CDR3 contains 12 residues. V was shortened by 3 bases and J by 9 bases, with 6 bases between the two germline ends. The CDR3 is CASSQASSPLHF. Written as DNA, the CDR3 is TGTGCCAGCAGCCAGGCTTCTTCACCCCTCCACTTT.

The sample holds a few counts of this clonotype. The chain has TRBV28 and TRBJ2-7, with 11 bases lining up with TRBD1. Germline CDR1 is MDHEN and CDR2 is SYDVKM. V was pared by 5 bases and J by 7 bases, with 7 bases of the junction left unmatched. The CDR3 runs 14 residues. The CDR3 sequence is CASSLAGTGGEQYF. The CDR3 DNA follows: TGTGCCAGCAGTCTGGCCGGGACAGGGGGGGAGCAGTACTTC. The variable domain in full, with the rest retrieved from reference TRBV28 and TRBJ2-7, is DVKVTQSSRYLVKRTGEKVFLECVQDMDHENMFWYRQDPGLGLRLIYFSYDVKMKEKGDIPEGYSVSREKKERFSLILESASTNQTSMYLCASSLAGTGGEQYFGPGTRLTVT.

The J gene is TRBJ2-7, the V gene TRBV20-1; TRBD2 agrees at 8 bases. V shed 0 bases, J shed 3 bases, and the junction held 7 bases outside the gene matches. In germline, CDR1 is DFQATT, CDR2 SNEGSKA (reference sequence). This CDR3 spans 15 amino acids. The CDR3 DNA reads TGCAGTGCTAGAGATTTGGTAGCGGGAAACTACGAGCAGTACTTC. Its protein product is CSARDLVAGNYEQYF.